The 18 T cell receptor beta chains in this list originate from one sample, sequenced in a study of OX40 agonist ivuxolimab in advanced cancers. Using immunoSEQ multiplex PCR, the repertoire was profiled, and TCRdb retains in-frame clones only, with some absent. The table has 77,000 or so clones, 80% to 95% seen once. Source: CD4+ or CD8+ T cells sorted from blood, taken in a trial of the OX40 agonist ivuxolimab. Every receptor here comes from an adult with an advanced solid tumor such as melanoma, head and neck, liver or kidney cancer.

This chain connects TRBV28 to TRBJ2-7, with D possibly being TRBD2 (6 bases). The ends were cut back, 3 bases at V and 6 bases at J, with 18 bases in the middle. Germline lookup yields CDR1 MDHEN and CDR2 SYDVKM. The CDR3 has 15 residues. The chain's CDR3 is CASSLHQTTSGEQYF. CDR3 in DNA: TGTGCCAGCAGTTTGCACCAAACGACTAGTGGCGAGCAGTACTTC.

The chain is built from TRBV6-1 and TRBJ2-5; D could derive from TRBD1 or TRBD2 (5 bases each). V was pared by 6 bases and J by 5 bases, with 13 bases between. CDR1 and CDR2 from the germline V gene are MNHNS and SASEGT. The CDR3 is 13 amino acids. CDR3 nucleotide sequence: TGTGCCAGCAGAGTAGGGACCATGGAGACCCAGTACTTC. It translates to CASRVGTMETQYF.

The V gene is TRBV23-1, the J gene TRBJ2-7; 8 positions agree with TRBD1. TRBV23-1 falls under the ORF class, with uncertain function. V lost 3 bases to trimming and J lost 4 bases; unmatched junction nucleotides: 14. This CDR3 is 17 amino acids long. In DNA form, the CDR3 reads TGCGCCAGCAGTCAGCGTTACTACAGGGGGACGGTTTACGAGCAGTACTTC. This codes for CASSQRYYRGTVYEQYF.

The rearrangement links TRBV11-3 to TRBJ1-6; TRBD1 aligns across 8 bases. The CDR3 length is 15 residues. Trimming removed 5 bases from V and 7 bases from J; junction bases left unmatched: 7. Germline V gene data show CDR1 as SGHNT and CDR2 as YENEEA. The DNA of the CDR3 is TGTGCCAGCAGCAAAGTTGGGACAGGCAATTCACCCCTCCACTTT. Protein product: CASSKVGTGNSPLHF. Drawing the rest from reference TRBV11-3 and TRBJ1-6, the complete variable domain is EAGVVQSPRYKIIEKKQPVAFWCNPISGHNTLYWYLQNLGQGPELLIRYENEEAVDDSQLPKDRFSAERLKGVDSTLKIQPAELGDSAVYLCASSKVGTGNSPLHFGNGTRLTVT.

The chain is built from TRBV7-2 and TRBJ1-2; no definite D call. This CDR3 region has 13 residues. The germline V gene encodes CDR1 SGHTA and CDR2 FQGNSA. The germline V and J ends were trimmed by 1 base and 8 bases, with 11 bases remaining between them. The CDR3 is CASSLGVRVGYTF. The DNA for the CDR3 is TGTGCCAGCAGCTTAGGCGTCCGTGTGGGCTACACCTTC.

The chain employs TRBV2 and TRBJ1-1; maybe TRBD1 (5 bases). Germline CDR1 SNHLY, CDR2 FYNNEI. There are 15 residues in the CDR3. The V gene lost 8 bases and the J gene lost 0 bases, with 16 bases spanning the gap. CDR3 protein: CASGRGLDLNTEAFF. CDR3 nucleotide sequence: TGTGCCAGCGGGAGGGGCCTCGACCTGAACACTGAAGCTTTCTTT.

This chain uses TRBV2 with TRBJ1-4; tentatively, D is TRBD1 (5 bases). The CDR3 consists of 14 residues. V lost 4 bases and J lost 6, with 12 bases in between. Germline CDR1 is SNHLY and CDR2 is FYNNEI. The CDR3 region is CASSGVTVDEKLFF. CDR3 sequence (DNA): TGTGCCAGCAGTGGTGTGACAGTGGATGAAAAACTGTTTTTT.

The chain uses TRBV5-6 and TRBJ1-2; no firm D call. V was trimmed by 0 bases and J by 0 bases, leaving 3 bases between them. Germline CDR1 and CDR2: SGHDT and YYEEEE. The CDR3 covers 13 residues. CDR3 in amino acids: CASSLAANYGYTF. In DNA, the CDR3 is TGTGCCAGCAGCTTGGCAGCTAACTATGGCTACACCTTC.

The V and J genes are TRBV2 and TRBJ1-5, with 7 bases that match TRBD1. V trimming: 10 bases; J trimming: 3 bases; junction bases outside the gene matches: 6. Germline V gene sequence: CDR1 SNHLY, CDR2 FYNNEI. The CDR3 consists of 13 residues. The CDR3 nucleotides are TGTGCCACCAGGGGACAGCTCAATCAGCCCCAGCATTTT. Protein product: CATRGQLNQPQHF.

V and J are TRBV29-1 and TRBJ2-7; TRBD2 might be the D (5 bases). The CDR3 sequence is 15 residues long. Germline V gene lookup returns CDR1 SQVTM and CDR2 ANQGSEA. The V end was cut by 3 bases, the J end by 6 bases, with 21 bases between. CDR3 amino acids: CSVERGGGFSAEQYF. CDR3 nucleotide sequence: TGCAGCGTTGAGAGAGGTGGAGGATTCTCCGCCGAGCAGTACTTC.

The chain is built from TRBV19 and TRBJ2-5, with 7 bases lining up with TRBD2. Looked up from germline, CDR1 is LNHDA and CDR2 is SQIVND (reference sequence). Trimming took 10 bases from V and 3 from J; bases not matched to a gene: 14. The CDR3 covers 15 residues. CDR3 residues: CATRGKREAEETQYF. The DNA for the CDR3 is TGTGCCACTAGGGGAAAGCGGGAAGCGGAAGAGACCCAGTACTTC.

The chain uses TRBV19 and TRBJ2-5; maybe TRBD1 (5 bases). The CDR3 has 13 amino acids. The V gene's germline CDR1 is LNHDA and CDR2 SQIVND (reference sequence). Trimming pared 4 bases from V and 5 bases from J, leaving 11 bases between. The CDR3 sequence is CASSSRVAETQYF. In DNA, the CDR3 is TGTGCCAGTAGTAGCAGGGTTGCGGAGACCCAGTACTTC.

The V call is TRBV18, the J call TRBJ2-2; unclear D gene. Trimming left V 1 base short and J 4 bases short, with 10 bases between. Germline V CDR1 and CDR2: KGHSH, LQKENI. This CDR3 has 15 amino acids. The CDR3 protein is CASSPLQGGTGELFF. For the CDR3, the DNA is TGTGCCAGCTCACCACTACAAGGTGGCACCGGGGAGCTGTTTTTT.

This sequence joins TRBV7-9 and TRBJ1-1; D gene unclear. Trimming stripped 1 base from V and 8 bases from J, with 8 bases between. CDR1 is SEHNR and CDR2 is FQNEAQ in the germline V gene (reference sequence). The CDR3 extends over 12 amino acids. CDR3 nucleotide sequence: TGTGCCAGCAGCTTAGAGTCAGGCGAAGCTTTCTTT. Residues: CASSLESGEAFF.

The chain joins TRBV7-2 to TRBJ2-3; 11 bases fit TRBD2. Germline assignment: CDR1 SGHTA and CDR2 FQGNSA. The CDR3 is 16 residues long. V shed 3 bases and J 2 bases; nucleotides not matched to a gene: 4. CDR3 sequence: CASSFSSGGTTDTQYF. In nucleotides, the CDR3 is TGTGCCAGCAGCTTTTCTAGCGGGGGGACCACAGATACGCAGTATTTT.

The CDR3 sequence: CSVEPATQETQYF. The CDR3 DNA reads TGCAGCGTTGAGCCAGCCACGCAAGAGACCCAGTACTTC. The chain links TRBV29-1 to TRBJ2-5; D not certain. The CDR3 sequence is 13 residues long. Germline lookup yields CDR1 SQVTM and CDR2 ANQGSEA. V was trimmed by 3 bases and J by 2 bases, leaving 10 bases between them. The whole variable domain, remainder taken from reference TRBV29-1 and TRBJ2-5, is SAVISQKPSRDICQRGTSLTIQCQVDSQVTMMFWYRQQPGQSLTLIATANQGSEATYESGFVIDKFPISRPNLTFSTLTVSNMSPEDSSIYLCSVEPATQETQYFGPGTRLLVL.

This chain links TRBV7-2 with TRBJ2-5, with D possibly TRBD1 on 5 matching bases. The germline CDR1 and CDR2 sequences are SGHTA and FQGNSA. Trimming shortened V by 8 bases and J by 4 bases, and 20 bases separated the two germline ends. The CDR3 spans 15 residues. The CDR3 coding sequence is TGTGCCAGCGACAGTGGTCTGTCCCTATCAGAGACCCAGTACTTC. This encodes CASDSGLSLSETQYF.

This chain joins TRBV18 and TRBJ1-1; 7 bases are shared with TRBD1. Germline trimming cut 3 bases from V and 5 bases from J; bases unmatched to any gene: 6. The CDR3 is 14 amino acids. Germline CDR1 KGHSH, CDR2 LQKENI. The CDR3 DNA is TGTGCCAGCTCACCTGAGGGGGCGTGGACTGAAGCTTTCTTT. Translating it yields CASSPEGAWTEAFF.